The 13 T cell receptor beta chains below were found in one sample sequenced in a study of CD8 T cells in ankylosing spondylitis. Each CDR3 protein gets one entry after TCRdb re-called the 5' RACE reads with MiXCR. The sample holds under 300,000 distinct CDR3 sequences, over 9.5% seen once. The source material was blood, either unsorted or a sorted T cell fraction (not recorded which). These receptors originate from a male donor with ankylosing spondylitis or in good health (not recorded which).

In its sample, this clonotype was seen a few times. DNA for the CDR3: TGCGCCAGCAGCTTGGAGGGTCCAGCTAACTATGGCTACACCTTC. Amino acid sequence: CASSLEGPANYGYTF. The V call is TRBV5-1, the J call TRBJ1-2; D call uncertain. Per germline, CDR1 SGHRS and CDR2 YFSETQ. Trimming took off 0 bases at V and 0 bases at J, with 9 bases between the two ends. This CDR3 comprises 15 residues.

This clonotype was observed at least ten times. This chain uses TRBV4-1 with TRBJ2-1, with no clear D. This CDR3 spans 13 amino acids. V dropped 0 bases and J dropped 10 bases, with 10 bases sitting between them. Germline loops: CDR1 MGHRA, CDR2 YSYEKL. CDR3 bases: TGCGCCAGCAGCCAAGAAGGAAGGAGAGAGCAGTTCTTC. This encodes CASSQEGRREQFF.

This clonotype was counted at least ten times. Here the CDR3 reads CAWNTWDSNTGELFF. For the CDR3, the DNA is TGTGCCTGGAATACGTGGGATTCGAACACCGGGGAGCTGTTTTTT. The V and J genes are TRBV30 and TRBJ2-2, with no clear D. There are 15 residues in the CDR3. Germline lookup yields CDR1 GTSNPN and CDR2 SVGIG (reference sequence). V was trimmed by 4 bases and J by 0 bases, leaving 12 bases between them.

This clonotype was seen ten or more times. This chain links TRBV20-1 with TRBJ2-3; D might be TRBD1 (5 bases). CDR3 length: 14 amino acids. V lost 0 bases to trimming and J lost 5 bases, with 12 bases between them. Germline-derived CDR1 and CDR2 are DFQATT and SNEGSKA (reference sequence). CDR3 protein: CSAREGAAVDTQYF. DNA for the CDR3: TGCAGTGCTAGAGAAGGGGCGGCGGTAGATACGCAGTATTTT.

This clonotype was recorded many times. This sequence joins TRBV5-1 and TRBJ2-4, with 14 bases that match TRBD2. The J segment lost 6 bases and the V segment lost 0 bases, leaving 5 bases of the junction unmatched. Per the germline V gene, CDR1 is SGHRS and CDR2 is YFSETQ. The CDR3 is made up of 17 amino acids. The DNA of the CDR3 is TGCGCCAGCAGCTTGGAGGGGACTAGCGGGAGTGGAAACATTCAGTACTTC. Translation: CASSLEGTSGSGNIQYF.

This clonotype was detected many times. This chain connects TRBV4-1 to TRBJ2-3; 8 nucleotides match TRBD2. The germline CDR1 and CDR2 sequences are MGHRA and YSYEKL. The CDR3 totals 13 residues. J lost 7 bases, V lost 4 bases, and 4 bases had no gene match. CDR3 nucleotides: TGCGCCAGCAGCCCCCCGGGGGGGAATACGCAGTATTTT. This gives the protein CASSPPGGNTQYF.

This clonotype appeared many times. DNA of the CDR3: TGCGCCAGCAGTGGGCAGGGGGCGTACGAGCAGTACTTC. Translating it yields CASSGQGAYEQYF. The chain employs TRBV10-2 and TRBJ2-7, with 8 bases matching TRBD1. The CDR3 is 13 residues long. The germline V gene has CDR1 WSHSY and CDR2 SAAADI. V lost 4 bases to trimming and J lost 4 bases; unmatched junction nucleotides: 3.

The V and J genes are TRBV24-1 and TRBJ1-1, with TRBD1 as a possible D gene (5 bases). Germline V gene data show CDR1 as KGHDR and CDR2 as SFDVKD. The CDR3 runs 17 residues. V was pared by 10 bases and J by 0 bases, with 23 bases between. The CDR3 nucleotides are TGTGCCACTCCTAAAGCAGGGAGGGAGCGGGTGAACACTGAAGCTTTCTTT. It codes for CATPKAGRERVNTEAFF.

This clonotype has at least ten counts. V usage is TRBV5-1 and J usage is TRBJ1-4, with 9 bases aligning to TRBD1. The CDR3 runs to 15 residues. V trimming: 4 bases; J trimming: 6 bases; junction bases outside the gene matches: 7. Germline V gene data show CDR1 as SGHRS and CDR2 as YFSETQ. The CDR3 DNA reads as TGCGCCAGCAGCCCGGGACAGGGAGGGTATGAAAAACTGTTTTTT. It encodes CASSPGQGGYEKLFF. Using reference TRBV5-1 and TRBJ1-4 for the parts outside the CDR3, the full variable domain is KAGVTQTPRYLIKTRGQQVTLSCSPISGHRSVSWYQQTPGQGLQFLFEYFSETQRNKGNFPGRFSGRQFSNSRSEMNVSTLELGDSALYLCASSPGQGGYEKLFFGSGTQLSVL.

This clonotype showed up many times. This chain connects TRBV4-1 to TRBJ1-5, with unresolved D. CDR1 is MGHRA and CDR2 is YSYEKL in the germline V gene. The CDR3 has 16 amino acids. V shed 0 bases and J shed 1 base, with 10 bases lying between them. CDR3 sequence reads: CASSQDPGFSNQPQHF. The CDR3 bases are TGCGCCAGCAGCCAAGATCCGGGGTTCAGCAATCAGCCCCAGCATTTT.

This clonotype was counted at least ten times. This chain connects TRBV27 to TRBJ2-3; D uncertain. The V gene's germline CDR1 is MNHEY and CDR2 SMNVEV (reference sequence). CDR3 length: 14 amino acids. V was shortened by 2 bases and J by 3 bases, with 9 bases between the two germline ends. CDR3 sequence (DNA): TGTGCCAGCAGTTTAAACGGGCCTACAGATACGCAGTATTTT. Protein: CASSLNGPTDTQYF.

This clonotype has at least ten counts. The chain employs TRBV15 and TRBJ2-7; 8 bases match TRBD2. CDR3 length: 15 residues. Germline values: CDR1 LNHNV, CDR2 YYDKDF (reference sequence). V shed 0 bases, J shed 3 bases, and the junction held 4 bases outside the gene matches. CDR3 loop: CATSRDLAGGYEQYF. Written as DNA, the CDR3 is TGTGCCACCAGCAGAGACCTAGCGGGCGGCTACGAGCAGTACTTC. The full variable domain, with the rest looked up from reference TRBV15 and TRBJ2-7, is DAMVIQNPRYQVTQFGKPVTLSCSQTLNHNVMYWYQQKSSQAPKLLFHYYDKDFNNEADTPDNFQSRRPNTSFCFLDIRSPGLGDTAMYLCATSRDLAGGYEQYFGPGTRLTVT.

This clonotype was seen at least ten times. This chain uses TRBV20-1 with TRBJ1-1; possible D gene TRBD1, 5 bases. The CDR3 runs to 15 residues. Germline CDR1 DFQATT, CDR2 SNEGSKA (reference sequence). Trimming left V 5 bases short and J 0 bases short, with 16 bases between. The CDR3 DNA reads as TGCAGTGCTGGAGGACGGGGGGGGATGAACACTGAAGCTTTCTTT. This sequence encodes CSAGGRGGMNTEAFF.